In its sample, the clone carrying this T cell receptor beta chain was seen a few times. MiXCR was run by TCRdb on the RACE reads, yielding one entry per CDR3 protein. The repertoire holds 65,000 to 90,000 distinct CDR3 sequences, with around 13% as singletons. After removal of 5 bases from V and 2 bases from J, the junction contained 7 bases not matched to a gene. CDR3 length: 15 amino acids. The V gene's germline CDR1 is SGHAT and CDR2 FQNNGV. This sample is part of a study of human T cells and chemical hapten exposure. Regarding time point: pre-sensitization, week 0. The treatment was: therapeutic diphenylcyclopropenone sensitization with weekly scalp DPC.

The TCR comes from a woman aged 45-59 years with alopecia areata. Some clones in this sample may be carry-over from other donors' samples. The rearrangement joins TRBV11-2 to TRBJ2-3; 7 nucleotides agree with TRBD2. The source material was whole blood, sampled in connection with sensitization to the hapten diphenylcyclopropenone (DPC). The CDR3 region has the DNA TGTGCCAGCAGCGACCTAGCGGCCCCCACAGATACGCAGTATTTT. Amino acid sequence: CASSDLAAPTDTQYF.